The T cell receptor beta chain described here comes from a study of blood T cell repertoires in COVID-19. Study information: COVID-19 samples collected from the United States, Italy and Spain covered acute and convalescent phases. PBMCs, B-cell-depleted T cells, or T cells provided the cDNA or gDNA that made up the material.

How the authors handled the data: Reference gene primers were amplified, and this amplification served to estimate nucleated cell counts. Data came from immunoSEQ multiplex PCR; TCRdb stores just in-frame clones and leaves some out. Clonal size and the V and J genes are those of that table, whereas D and trimming came from the DNA. The sample shows approximately 35,000 clones, around 80% of them seen only once. Germline-derived CDR1 and CDR2 are MNHEY and SMNVEV (reference sequence). The CDR3 loop spans 13 amino acids. The germline V and J ends were trimmed by 3 bases and 1 base, with 6 bases remaining between them.

The chain joins TRBV27 to TRBJ1-1; D perhaps matches TRBD1 (5 bases). Material for sequencing was peripheral blood. This TCR was recovered from a man older than 75 with acute or convalescent COVID-19. Here the CDR3 reads CASSFQGNTEAFF. In DNA, the CDR3 is TGTGCCAGCAGTTTCCAGGGGAACACTGAAGCTTTCTTT.